This TCR beta chain stems from a study of molecular identifiers for immune sequencing clone quantification. At the level of the study: Replicates involved a five-way split of RNA from around 20,000 or 99,000 naive CD8 cells, with sequencing of four.

This clonotype appeared many times. Germline V gene sequence: CDR1 MNHEY, CDR2 SVGEGT. CDR3 size: 15 residues. The V and J ends lost 2 bases and 0 bases respectively, with 5 bases between them. As previously described, bulk TCR libraries were made using listed TCR primers. MiXCR was run by TCRdb on the PCR reads, yielding one entry per CDR3 protein. Counted here are about 640,000 distinct CDR3 sequences, nearly 20% occurring once; the ten biggest clones make up 0.85% to 0.9%. J is TRBJ1-6 and V is TRBV6-2 or TRBV6-3; D gene unclear. What was sequenced was naive CD8+ T cells from blood, with Jurkat cell RNA spiked in. Subset indicated: FACS-sorted CD8+CD4-CCR7+CD45RA+ naive T cells. The clonotype comes from a human donor in good health. Some libraries in this study had Jurkat cell RNA spiked in. This chain's CDR3 is CASSYGSSYNSPLHF. In DNA, the CDR3 is TGTGCCAGCAGTTACGGGAGCTCCTATAATTCACCCCTCCACTTT.